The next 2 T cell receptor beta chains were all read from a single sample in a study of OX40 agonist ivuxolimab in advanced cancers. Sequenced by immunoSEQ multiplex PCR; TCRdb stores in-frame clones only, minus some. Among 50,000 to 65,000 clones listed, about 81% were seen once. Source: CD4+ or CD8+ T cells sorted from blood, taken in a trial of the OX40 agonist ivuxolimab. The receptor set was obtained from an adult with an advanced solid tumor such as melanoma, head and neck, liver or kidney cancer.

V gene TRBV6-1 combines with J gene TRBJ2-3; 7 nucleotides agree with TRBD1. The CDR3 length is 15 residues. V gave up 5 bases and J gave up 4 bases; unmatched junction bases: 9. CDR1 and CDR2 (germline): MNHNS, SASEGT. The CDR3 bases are TGTGCCAGCAGTCGCGGACAGGAAGGGTCAGATACGCAGTATTTT. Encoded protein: CASSRGQEGSDTQYF.

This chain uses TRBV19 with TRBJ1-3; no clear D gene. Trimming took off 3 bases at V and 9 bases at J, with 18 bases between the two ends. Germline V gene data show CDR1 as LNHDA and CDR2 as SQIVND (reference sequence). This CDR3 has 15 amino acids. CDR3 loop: CASSISLQSRSTIYF. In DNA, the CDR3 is TGTGCCAGTAGTATCAGTCTCCAGAGCCGGAGCACCATATATTTT.